This is a list of T cell receptor beta chains from one sample in a study of shared clonotypes between healthy human individuals. Clones were sequenced by immunoSEQ multiplex PCR, and TCRdb holds only the in-frame ones, with some missing. Counted here are approximately 240,000 clones, just over 65% occurring once; the ten biggest clones make up around 10%. The sample was memory CD4+ T cells sorted from blood. Source of these receptors: a man aged 25-45 years in good health. CDR3s include the opening cysteine and the closing phenylalanine or tryptophan. D genes are given only for firm matches. For some rows the clone size is stated as once, few or many, or as a class when expanded; others skip it.

j_call | d_call | v_call | clone_size | cdr3_nt | cdr3_aa
TRBJ2-2 | TRBD2 | TRBV5-4 | - | TGTGCCAGCAGCTTGGAGGGACTAGCGGGGAACACCGGGGAGCTGTTTTTT | CASSLEGLAGNTGELFF
TRBJ2-7 | TRBD2 | TRBV4-3 | - | TGCGCCAGCAGCCAGGAAACTAGCGGGAGCTGGGGCGAGCAGTACTTC | CASSQETSGSWGEQYF
TRBJ2-5 | - | TRBV7-2 | - | TGTGCCAGCAGCTTAGGGGTTCTGAACCAAGAGGCCCAGTACTTC | CASSLGVLNQEAQYF
TRBJ2-5 | - | TRBV18 | - | TGTGCCAGCTCACCCTCCGGACTAACCCAAGAGACCCAGTACTTC | CASSPSGLTQETQYF
TRBJ1-4 | - | TRBV5-1 | - | TGCGCCAGCAGCTTGGAAGCTAATGAAAAACTGTTTTTT | CASSLEANEKLFF
TRBJ1-1 | - | TRBV4-1 | - | TGCGCCAGCGGTGGGAGGAGCACTGAAGCTTTCTTT | CASGGRSTEAFF
TRBJ1-1 | - | TRBV29-1 | few | TGCAGCGCCTTGCCTGGACAGACTGAAGCTTTCTTT | CSALPGQTEAFF
TRBJ2-7 | TRBD2 | TRBV9 | - | TGTGCCAGCAGCTTAGGGAGCGGCGGAGCGGGAGATCTCGAGCAGTACTTC | CASSLGSGGAGDLEQYF
TRBJ2-1 | - | TRBV2 | - | TGTGCCAGCAGTGCCCTTAGGTGGGAGAAAGGGTTAGATGAGCAGTTCTTC | CASSALRWEKGLDEQFF
TRBJ2-7 | - | TRBV7-9 | - | TGTGCCAGCAGCTTAAAGACAGGTCCCCCACAGGGGCAGTACTTC | CASSLKTGPPQGQYF
TRBJ1-2 | TRBD1 | TRBV6-1 | many | TGTGCCAGCAGTGATCGACAGGGCCTTGAGGGCTACACCTTC | CASSDRQGLEGYTF
TRBJ2-1 | - | TRBV7-9 | - | TGTGCCAGCAGCCCATCACGCAGCAACAATGAGCAGTTCTTC | CASSPSRSNNEQFF
TRBJ2-1 | TRBD2 | TRBV18 | once | TGTGCCAGCTCACCTACTAGCGGGAGAGGTCATGAGCAGTTCTTC | CASSPTSGRGHEQFF
TRBJ2-7 | TRBD1 | TRBV11-3 | - | TGTGCCAGCAGCAAAACAGGGGTCGAGCAGTACTTC | CASSKTGVEQYF
TRBJ1-1 | - | TRBV7-3 | - | TGTGCCAGCAGCTTCCGGCGCAACACTGAAGCTTTCTTT | CASSFRRNTEAFF
TRBJ2-1 | TRBD1 | TRBV7-2 | - | TGTGCCAGCAGTCCCGGGACAGGATACAATGAGCAGTTCTTC | CASSPGTGYNEQFF
TRBJ2-1 | TRBD2 | TRBV5-1 | - | TGCGCCAGCAGCCCCAGCGGGGGTGCCTACAATGAGCAGTTCTTC | CASSPSGGAYNEQFF
TRBJ2-1 | TRBD2 | TRBV28 | - | TGTGCCAGCAGAGAAGCGGGAGTCTACAATGAGCAGTTCTTC | CASREAGVYNEQFF
TRBJ2-1 | - | TRBV6-6 | - | TGTGCCAGCAGTTACGAGTTCAATGAGCAGTTCTTC | CASSYEFNEQFF
TRBJ2-5 | TRBD2 | TRBV25-1 | - | TGTGCCAGCAGTGAATTTGGTCGAGCGGGAGGAAGGCAAGAGACCCAGTACTTC | CASSEFGRAGGRQETQYF
TRBJ2-3 | - | TRBV5-4 | - | TGTGCCAGCAGCATTGAAGTGGCAGATACGCAGTATTTT | CASSIEVADTQYF
TRBJ1-5 | TRBD1 | TRBV6-1 | few | TGTGCCAGCAGAGGACAGGGGGCACAGCCCCAGCATTTT | CASRGQGAQPQHF